A single T cell receptor (beta chain) is shown here with its context. A few counts support this clone. There is no known antigen for this receptor. Qualities for individual bases were not recorded, and no much larger clone is one base off. This specimen's time point label, per the study, means: 2015-2016 season, pre-vaccination. Adults received seasonal inactivated influenza vaccine (Fluvarix), and TCRB sequencing tracked sorted blood CD4 subsets before and after vaccination. To be eligible, subjects had to be community-dwelling and could not have received an influenza vaccine during the previous 6 months. Subjects were excluded for influenza vaccine contraindications, substance abuse, HIV/AIDS, active malignancy, immunomodulatory medication, or active illness such as respiratory infection. Per time point, between 40 and 100 mL of blood was sampled. Either Ficoll-Paque PLUS or SepMate separation was used to isolate PBMC. As a comparison non-Tfh subset, CXCR5- memory CD4 T cells were sorted. Before DNA was extracted, the cell subsets were sorted from PBMC using a BD FACS Aria.

At the junction V is shortened by 2 bases and J by 3 bases, with 11 bases in between. The CDR3 goes from the cysteine to the phenylalanine over 13 residues. Only the CDR3 portion is preserved as DNA: 39 bases, with reading frame beginning at the first base. The germline V gene encodes CDR1 GTSNPN and CDR2 SVGIG (reference sequence). This sample stems from a study of follicular helper T cells after annual influenza vaccination (dated by TCRdb to about 2017). About the full investigation: Blood was drawn on days 0, 7 and 28 after each seasonal influenza vaccination. Some subjects were followed across successive annual vaccinations spanning the 2013-2014, 2014-2015 and 2015-2016 seasons to study recall of cTfh clones. One week after vaccination, a second recruited cohort of approximately twelve subjects (Table S1) displayed a similar ICOS+CD38+ cTfh response. Six subjects had multi-year samples: four covered two vaccination seasons and two covered three seasons. The 2013-2014 samples were cryopreserved, while the 2015 samples were processed right after collection.

Results and caveats for the whole study, not just this receptor: Because only roughly 10-20% of the analyzed cells gave productive TCRB sequences, there was no way to sample rare clonotypes. ICOS+CD38+ cTfh clonality correlated with the frequency of that population, and its change correlated with the change in circulating plasmablast frequency. Day 7 ICOS+CD38+ clones were most often found later in ICOS-CD38- cTfh, suggesting that subset may serve as a memory reservoir. In the assessment of influenza clone enrichment, the possibility that the much larger non-cTfh compartments were undersampled could not be ruled out. A recurrent oligoclonal ICOS+CD38+ cTfh response containing tetramer and AIM influenza-specific clonotypes was recalled by successive annual vaccinations.

Libraries came from the immunoSEQ multiplex PCR assay. Adaptive Biotechnologies handled the TCRB amplification, library preparation, sequencing and preliminary bioinformatics at Survey level resolution. Concerning the study's data processing: Clonality was calculated in R as 1 minus normalized Shannon entropy, and the Gini index was calculated with the R package ineq. Overlap score was defined as the summed counts of shared sequences divided by the total counts of all sequences in both compared samples. Shared-clonotype significance used Fisher's exact test assuming a theoretical repertoire of 10^7 TCRB sequences. Entries here come from immuneACCESS through TCRdb and include only in-frame sequences with V and J called. Some clones fail to appear in such tables; in the studies checked, an unresolved V gene covers under half of the shortfall, and the cause of the remainder is unknown. D and trimming come from the DNA, and the V and J calls and clone size come from that table. This sample has approximately 13,000 clones in its table, and 65% to 85% of those were observed once. The top ten constitute roughly 0.4% of the sample.

This clonotype was obtained from an adult who received the influenza vaccine. The starting material was CXCR5- memory CD4+ T cells sorted from blood, obtained on the day of influenza vaccination. The cell subset or site label on this specimen signifies: CXCR5- memory CD4 T cells. This receptor chain uses TRBV30 and TRBJ2-7, and possibly TRBD2, on 6 matching bases. This receptor carries the CDR3 CAWSQGLVYEQYF. The DNA sequence reads TGTGCCTGGAGTCAGGGACTGGTCTACGAGCAGTACTTC.